One and the same sample provided the 27 T cell receptor beta chains below, sequenced in a study of cytomegalovirus exposure and HLA in healthy donors. Repertoires were generated with immunoSEQ multiplex PCR, while TCRdb's copy carries only in-frame clones and drops some. Counted here are roughly 60,000 clones, 90% to 97% occurring once; the ten biggest clones make up under 1.5%. The sample taken for sequencing was PBMCs. The source is a woman under 30 in good health and CMV-seronegative.

The chain carries TRBV10-3 and TRBJ1-5, with a tentative D call TRBD1 (5 bases). CDR1 and CDR2 (germline): ENHRY, SYGVKD. The CDR3 contains 15 residues. The V and J ends lost 8 bases and 2 bases respectively, with 16 bases between them. CDR3 in amino acids: CAIRSGGVGNQPQHF. In DNA form, the CDR3 reads TGTGCCATCCGGTCTGGGGGGGTCGGCAATCAGCCCCAGCATTTT.

This chain uses TRBV6-5 with TRBJ2-3; 9 bases agree with TRBD2. Looked up from germline, CDR1 is MNHEY and CDR2 is SVGAGI. Losses at the gene ends were 5 bases for V and 6 bases for J; bases not matched to a gene: 6. The CDR3 extends over 14 amino acids. The CDR3 sequence is CASSAGTSSDTQYF. In nucleotides, the CDR3 is TGTGCCAGCAGTGCCGGGACTAGCTCGGATACGCAGTATTTT.

V and J are TRBV28 and TRBJ1-1, with 7 bases lining up with TRBD1. The V segment lost 2 bases and the J segment 4 bases; nucleotides outside the gene matches: 10. CDR3 size: 16 residues. Germline loops: CDR1 MDHEN, CDR2 SYDVKM. The CDR3 DNA follows: TGTGCCAGCAGTTTAAGAAGGGGGCGGGGGGGCACTGAAGCTTTCTTT. Residues: CASSLRRGRGGTEAFF.

The chain is built from TRBV29-1 and TRBJ1-2; D gene uncertain. Germline V gene data show CDR1 as SQVTM and CDR2 as ANQGSEA. The CDR3 length is 14 residues. V was cut by 6 bases and J by 4 bases, with 18 bases left in between. CDR3: CSVFSPGGGYGYTF. CDR3 nucleotide sequence: TGCAGCGTCTTCAGCCCCGGAGGAGGCTATGGCTACACCTTC.

This clone was seen a single time. The chain is built from TRBV7-9 and TRBJ2-7, with 7 bases lining up with TRBD2. Germline lookup yields CDR1 SEHNR and CDR2 FQNEAQ (reference sequence). Trimming removed 1 base from V and 6 bases from J; junction bases left unmatched: 6. CDR3 size: 14 residues. CDR3 loop: CASSLVAGASEQYF. CDR3 DNA: TGTGCCAGCAGCTTAGTTGCGGGAGCCTCCGAGCAGTACTTC.

This rearrangement joins TRBV10-2 to TRBJ1-2; a weak D match, TRBD1 (5 bases). CDR1 WSHSY and CDR2 SAAADI come from the germline V gene. Trimming took off 6 bases at V and 11 bases at J, with 13 bases between the two ends. The CDR3 runs 11 residues. CDR3 residues: CASRGPTAYTF. The CDR3 DNA sequence: TGCGCCAGCAGGGGCCCGACAGCTTACACCTTC.

The chain employs TRBV10-1 and TRBJ2-3; TRBD2 matches 10 bases. Losses at the gene ends were 2 bases for V and 8 bases for J; bases not matched to a gene: 10. CDR1 is WNHNN, CDR2 SYGVQD, per germline (reference sequence). This CDR3 is 16 amino acids long. The CDR3 reads CASSEVLAGEGGTQYF. Here the CDR3 DNA reads TGCGCCAGCAGTGAGGTGCTAGCGGGAGAGGGGGGTACGCAGTATTTT.

The genes are TRBV28 and TRBJ1-2; 11 positions agree with TRBD1. The V and J ends lost 5 bases and 2 bases, in that order; junction bases with no gene match: 7. The CDR3 sequence is 16 residues long. CDR1 and CDR2 from the germline V gene are MDHEN and SYDVKM. CDR3 sequence: CASSLPGQGGNYGYTF. CDR3 DNA: TGTGCCAGCAGTCTACCGGGACAGGGGGGGAACTATGGCTACACCTTC.

In regard to this clone: One junction end disagrees with the germline gene, perhaps due to a read error. V is TRBV7-6 and J is TRBJ2-2; TRBD2 aligns across 13 bases. Germline V CDR1 and CDR2: SGHVS, FNYEAQ. CDR3 size: 17 residues. This CDR3 is CGSSLGLAGLGTGELFF. The CDR3 DNA sequence: TGTGGCAGCAGCTTGGGACTAGCGGGGTTGGGGACCGGGGAGCTGTTTTTT.

The genes are TRBV7-2 and TRBJ1-1; no definite D call. Germline V gene data show CDR1 as SGHTA and CDR2 as FQGNSA. The CDR3 spans 13 residues. Between the trimmed V and J ends, which lost 4 bases and 5 bases, there was a span of 11 bases. This chain's CDR3 is CASSWRVGTEAFF. CDR3 nucleotides: TGTGCCAGCAGCTGGAGGGTGGGAACTGAAGCTTTCTTT.

V is TRBV18 and J is TRBJ1-2, with TRBD1 matching 7 bases. Losses at the gene ends were 2 bases for V and 8 bases for J; bases not matched to a gene: 8. The CDR3 length is 14 residues. Germline V CDR1 and CDR2: KGHSH, LQKENI. The CDR3 reads CASSPDRATMGYTF. Written as DNA, the CDR3 is TGTGCCAGCTCACCAGACAGGGCCACAATGGGCTACACCTTC.

This chain uses TRBV28 with TRBJ1-2; 7 nucleotides match TRBD1. Germline CDR1 is MDHEN and CDR2 is SYDVKM. Losses at the gene ends were 6 bases for V and 4 bases for J; bases not matched to a gene: 11. The CDR3 length is 15 residues. DNA of the CDR3: TGTGCCAGCAGCCCTGCGCCGGGGACAGCCTATGGCTACACCTTC. Amino acids: CASSPAPGTAYGYTF.

The chain combines TRBV28 with TRBJ2-5; 8 bases agree with TRBD1. With 7 bases clipped from V and 7 bases from J, the junction kept 11 bases outside the gene matches. Germline CDR1 MDHEN, CDR2 SYDVKM. CDR3 size: 14 residues. The DNA for the CDR3 is TGTGCCAGCAAACCAGGGGGCCAAAGACGGACCCAGTACTTC. Protein: CASKPGGQRRTQYF.

In its sample, this clone was seen once. This chain links TRBV7-8 with TRBJ1-1, with D unresolved. CDR1 and CDR2 from the germline V gene are SGHVS and FQNEAQ. The CDR3 has 13 amino acids. V lost 2 bases to trimming and J lost 8 bases, with 12 bases between them. CDR3 sequence: CASSLNPPVEAFF. The CDR3 region has the DNA TGTGCCAGCAGCTTAAATCCCCCGGTGGAAGCTTTCTTT.

J is TRBJ1-1 and V is TRBV16; 11 positions match TRBD1. The CDR3 has 15 amino acids. Germline-derived CDR1 and CDR2 are KGHSY and FQNENV. The V segment lost 4 bases and the J segment 7 bases; nucleotides outside the gene matches: 8. In DNA, the CDR3 is TGTGCCAGCAGCCCTCTGGCGGGACAGGGGGGTGAAGCTTTCTTT. It yields the protein CASSPLAGQGGEAFF.

This clone was recorded once. The CDR3 bases are TGTGCCAGCAGTGACCCGGGGGGCAGGGGGCTACCGGGACTAGCGCCCTACGAGCAGTACTTC. The encoded protein is CASSDPGGRGLPGLAPYEQYF. The J gene is TRBJ2-7, the V gene TRBV6-4; 10 positions agree with TRBD2. Trimming at V came to 2 bases and at J to 2 bases, leaving 21 bases not matched to a gene. Germline loops: CDR1 MRHNA, CDR2 SNTAGT. The length of the CDR3 is 21 residues.

This clone is a singleton in its sample. J is TRBJ1-5 and V is TRBV19; D remains unclear. The CDR3 is made up of 18 amino acids. CDR1 and CDR2 (germline): LNHDA, SQIVND (reference sequence). Trimming stripped 1 base from V and 2 bases from J, with 18 bases between. The CDR3 region is CASSIVGLAQRGNQPQHF. For the CDR3, the DNA is TGTGCCAGTAGTATAGTGGGTTTGGCACAGCGGGGCAATCAGCCCCAGCATTTT.

The chain uses TRBV29-1 and TRBJ2-1; maybe TRBD2 (5 bases). CDR1 is SQVTM and CDR2 is ANQGSEA in the germline V gene. V was clipped by 3 bases and J by 8 bases, with 17 bases between them. The CDR3 sequence is 14 residues long. CDR3 nucleotide sequence: TGCAGCGTTGAGCCACATCGAGGGTCTTATGAGCAGTTCTTC. This sequence encodes CSVEPHRGSYEQFF.

V and J are TRBV6-5 and TRBJ2-7; the match to TRBD1 covers 7 bases. This CDR3 contains 15 residues. Germline CDR1 is MNHEY and CDR2 is SVGAGI. With 6 bases clipped from V and 0 bases from J, the junction kept 8 bases outside the gene matches. This CDR3 reads CASSHDRDISYEQYF. CDR3 in DNA: TGTGCCAGCAGCCACGACAGGGACATCTCCTACGAGCAGTACTTC.

The rearrangement links TRBV6-5 to TRBJ1-2; weak D call: TRBD1 (6 bases). V was shortened by 5 bases and J by 4 bases, with 14 bases between the two germline ends. Germline V gives CDR1 MNHEY, CDR2 SVGAGI. This CDR3 is 14 amino acids long. CDR3 protein: CASSIAGEGYGYTF. The CDR3 bases are TGTGCCAGCAGTATCGCAGGGGAGGGCTATGGCTACACCTTC.

The chain employs TRBV7-8 and TRBJ2-2; TRBD2 matches at 8 bases. After removal of 5 bases from V and 4 bases from J, the junction contained 9 bases not matched to a gene. The V gene's germline CDR1 is SGHVS and CDR2 FQNEAQ. The CDR3 covers 16 residues. The CDR3: CASSTGGGAVTGELFF. In DNA, the CDR3 is TGTGCCAGCAGCACCGGGGGGGGAGCGGTCACCGGGGAGCTGTTTTTT. Filled out from reference TRBV7-8 and TRBJ2-2, the complete variable domain reads GAGVSQSPRYKVAKRGQDVALRCDPISGHVSLFWYQQALGQGPEFLTYFQNEAQLDKSGLPSDRFFAERPEGSVSTLKIQRTQQEDSAVYLCASSTGGGAVTGELFFGEGSRLTVL.

The chain has TRBV6-1 and TRBJ1-2, with TRBD1 matching over 8 bases. The CDR3 length is 15 residues. V lost 4 bases and J lost 9; bases outside the gene matches: 13. Germline V gives CDR1 MNHNS, CDR2 SASEGT. The DNA for the CDR3 is TGTGCCAGCAGTGCCTCAGTGGGACAGGCTTTGAGCTACACCTTC. This codes for CASSASVGQALSYTF.

V usage is TRBV6-1 and J usage is TRBJ1-1; D is unclear. The V end lost 5 bases, the J end lost 1 base, and 8 bases lay between the germline ends. Looked up from germline, CDR1 is MNHNS and CDR2 is SASEGT. This CDR3 has 13 residues. The CDR3 region is CASSKDWNTEAFF. The CDR3 coding sequence is TGTGCCAGCAGTAAAGACTGGAACACTGAAGCTTTCTTT.

The chain carries TRBV19 and TRBJ1-2; D gene uncertain. Trimming cost V 4 bases and J 5 bases, with 11 bases left between them. There are 13 residues in the CDR3. Germline CDR1 and CDR2: LNHDA and SQIVND (reference sequence). This CDR3 reads CASSTLERYGYTF. CDR3 DNA sequence: TGTGCCAGTAGTACTCTCGAACGGTATGGCTACACCTTC.

V and J are TRBV6-1 and TRBJ2-1, with D possibly being TRBD2 (5 bases). The V gene's germline CDR1 is MNHNS and CDR2 SASEGT. There are 11 residues in the CDR3. V dropped 8 bases and J dropped 3 bases, with 5 bases sitting between them. The CDR3 is CASGGYNEQFF. The CDR3 DNA sequence: TGTGCCAGCGGAGGCTACAATGAGCAGTTCTTC.

The V and J genes are TRBV19 and TRBJ1-5; the D gene is possibly TRBD1 (6 bases). Deletions cut 5 bases from V and 4 bases from J, with 15 bases between. This CDR3 is built from 15 residues. Germline V gene sequence: CDR1 LNHDA, CDR2 SQIVND (reference sequence). CDR3 DNA: TGTGCCAGTAGTCGGGGGGCTTCCCTTAATCAGCCCCAGCATTTT. Its translation: CASSRGASLNQPQHF.

The rearrangement uses TRBV11-3 and TRBJ1-1; D might be TRBD1 (6 bases). CDR1 is SGHNT and CDR2 is YENEEA in the germline V gene. The CDR3 has 16 residues. V lost 5 bases to trimming and J lost 1 base, with 17 bases between them. CDR3 DNA: TGTGCCAGCAGCCCAGGGGAGGGGCGGGGGAACACTGAAGCTTTCTTT. This gives the protein CASSPGEGRGNTEAFF.